The 27 T cell receptor beta chains reported below all come from one sample, sequenced in a study of T-cell reconstitution after alpha-beta-depleted transplantation in children. Unique molecular identifiers featured in how the TCRbeta library was prepared. TCRdb passed the PCR reads through MiXCR, listing each CDR3 protein once. The sample lists hundreds of thousands of distinct CDR3 sequences, around 17% occurring once. The sample consisted of PBMCs from the stem cell graft donor, taken from the stem cell graft. These receptors were collected from a human donor who donated a stem cell graft to a child with acute myeloid leukemia.

This sequence joins TRBV10-1 and TRBJ2-2; 11 bases are a match to TRBD1. Germline V gene lookup returns CDR1 WNHNN and CDR2 SYGVQD (reference sequence). The CDR3 totals 16 residues. With V trimmed by 4 bases and J by 4 bases, 5 bases remained unmatched. As DNA, the CDR3 is TGCGCCAGCAGTGTTGGGACAGGGGGTTTCACCGGGGAGCTGTTTTTT. This translates into CASSVGTGGFTGELFF.

This clonotype appeared a few times. This chain connects TRBV4-3 to TRBJ1-5; D is unclear. Germline V gene data show CDR1 as LGHNA and CDR2 as YSLEER. With 1 base removed from V and 4 bases from J, the gap between germline ends came to 8 bases. The CDR3 is 14 residues long. The CDR3 loop reads CASSQGFTNQPQHF. Here the CDR3 DNA reads TGCGCCAGCAGCCAAGGCTTTACAAATCAGCCCCAGCATTTT.

This clonotype was counted at least ten times. The V call is TRBV4-3, the J call TRBJ1-4; D remains ambiguous. The germline V gene encodes CDR1 LGHNA and CDR2 YSLEER. There are 15 residues in the CDR3. Between the trimmed V and J ends, which lost 4 bases and 7 bases, there was a span of 16 bases. The CDR3, as DNA: TGCGCCAGCAGCCTCCGGGCCGCCTACGGTGAAAAACTGTTTTTT. Its protein is CASSLRAAYGEKLFF.

V usage is TRBV12-3 or TRBV12-4 and J usage is TRBJ2-5; 13 bases agree with TRBD2. The CDR3 contains 16 residues. V shed 5 bases, J shed 4 bases, and the junction held 7 bases outside the gene matches. The CDR3 region is CASSPPGLAGPETQYF. Written as DNA, the CDR3 is TGTGCCAGCAGTCCCCCGGGACTAGCGGGGCCAGAGACCCAGTACTTC.

This clonotype has a single count. V usage is TRBV10-3 and J usage is TRBJ1-4; 9 bases agree with TRBD1. Losses at the gene ends were 6 bases for V and 8 bases for J; bases not matched to a gene: 4. The CDR3 sequence is 13 residues long. Germline CDR1 and CDR2: ENHRY and SYGVKD. The CDR3 is CAIRRQGEEKLFF. Here the CDR3 DNA reads TGTGCCATCAGGAGACAGGGGGAAGAAAAACTGTTTTTT.

This clonotype was recorded many times. This chain uses TRBV20-1 with TRBJ1-6; no firm D call. The germline V gene has CDR1 DFQATT and CDR2 SNEGSKA (reference sequence). V was trimmed by 2 bases and J by 0 bases, leaving 20 bases between them. The CDR3 has 19 residues. CDR3 DNA sequence: TGCAGTGCTAGACTCCCGAAAGGCGGCGCCAGCTCCTATAATTCACCCCTCCACTTT. Its protein product is CSARLPKGGASSYNSPLHF.

This clonotype was observed at least ten times. The chain has TRBV13 and TRBJ2-1; 10 nucleotides agree with TRBD1. V was pared by 7 bases and J by 4 bases, with 7 bases of the junction left unmatched. The CDR3 is 15 residues long. Germline loops: CDR1 PRHDT, CDR2 FYEKMQ (reference sequence). CDR3 protein: CASNTRDRGYNEQFF. The CDR3 bases are TGTGCCAGCAATACCCGGGACAGGGGATACAATGAGCAGTTCTTC.

This clonotype was found a few times. The chain joins TRBV5-1 to TRBJ2-1; maybe TRBD1 (6 bases). Trimming took off 4 bases at V and 5 bases at J, with 19 bases between the two ends. From germline, CDR1 is SGHRS and CDR2 YFSETQ. The CDR3 loop spans 16 amino acids. CDR3 sequence reads: CASSPGRAGADNEQFF. The CDR3 nucleotides are TGCGCCAGCAGCCCGGGGCGGGCAGGGGCCGACAATGAGCAGTTCTTC.

This clonotype came up a few times. This chain connects TRBV7-9 to TRBJ2-7; 7 nucleotides line up with TRBD1. Trimming removed 4 bases from V and 6 bases from J; junction bases left unmatched: 9. This CDR3 spans 14 amino acids. The germline V gene encodes CDR1 SEHNR and CDR2 FQNEAQ (reference sequence). CDR3 DNA sequence: TGTGCCAGCAGCTCTGACAGGGTGTTACGCGAGCAGTACTTC. This sequence encodes CASSSDRVLREQYF.

This clonotype was observed many times. The chain uses TRBV7-2 and TRBJ2-3, with D perhaps TRBD1 (5 bases). The V end lost 5 bases, the J end lost 2 bases, and 14 bases lay between the germline ends. Per the germline V gene, CDR1 is SGHTA and CDR2 is FQGNSA. The CDR3 extends over 15 amino acids. The CDR3 region is CASSRSSGYTDTQYF. CDR3 coding DNA: TGTGCCAGCAGCCGAAGTTCAGGGTACACAGATACGCAGTATTTT.

The rearrangement joins TRBV5-6 to TRBJ1-1; perhaps TRBD1 as D (5 bases). This CDR3 is built from 14 residues. With 1 base removed from V and 5 bases from J, the gap between germline ends came to 12 bases. Germline CDR1 and CDR2: SGHDT and YYEEEE. The CDR3, as DNA: TGTGCCAGCAGCTTGTGGCAGGGAGGGACTGAAGCTTTCTTT. Translating it yields CASSLWQGGTEAFF.

This clonotype appeared many times. The rearrangement links TRBV29-1 to TRBJ1-1; the D gene is possibly TRBD1 (6 bases). This CDR3 comprises 14 residues. The V gene's germline CDR1 is SQVTM and CDR2 ANQGSEA. With 5 bases removed from V and 0 bases from J, the gap between germline ends came to 13 bases. The CDR3, as DNA: TGCAGCGTTCACAAGACAGGAGTGAACACTGAAGCTTTCTTT. Protein sequence: CSVHKTGVNTEAFF.

This clonotype turned up a few times. V usage is TRBV25-1 and J usage is TRBJ2-3, with 7 bases lining up with TRBD2. The V and J ends lost 1 base and 5 bases, in that order; junction bases with no gene match: 12. Germline loops: CDR1 MGHDK, CDR2 SYGVNS. This CDR3 has 17 residues. The CDR3, as DNA: TGTGCCAGCAGTGAATTCAGCGGGGCGATTGATCAAGATACGCAGTATTTT. This translates into CASSEFSGAIDQDTQYF.

This clonotype was seen repeatedly, ten times or more. V gene TRBV20-1 combines with J gene TRBJ2-7; D is perhaps TRBD1 (5 bases). V lost 1 base and J 0 bases, leaving 10 bases between the germline ends. CDR1 is DFQATT, CDR2 SNEGSKA, per germline (reference sequence). The CDR3 contains 14 residues. Written as DNA, the CDR3 is TGCAGTGCTAGAGGGGTGGGGCCCTCCTACGAGCAGTACGTC. It is translated as CSARGVGPSYEQYV.

This clonotype has only a few counts. This sequence joins TRBV20-1 and TRBJ2-7, with 10 positions matching TRBD1. Per the germline V gene, CDR1 is DFQATT and CDR2 is SNEGSKA (reference sequence). CDR3 length: 13 amino acids. The V gene end was trimmed by 2 bases and the J gene end by 3 bases; junction bases not matched to a gene: 1. DNA of the CDR3: TGCAGTGCTAGATGGGACAGGGGCTACGAGCAGTACTTC. Its translation: CSARWDRGYEQYF.

This clonotype occurred many times. The chain links TRBV6-1 to TRBJ2-7, with 8 bases matching TRBD2. The CDR3 is 14 residues long. Germline CDR1 reads MNHNS; CDR2 reads SASEGT. After removal of 6 bases from V and 0 bases from J, the junction contained 4 bases not matched to a gene. DNA for the CDR3: TGTGCCAGCAGGAACGGGAGGGCCTCCTACGAGCAGTACGTC. This codes for CASRNGRASYEQYV.

The table lists this clonotype with a count of one. With a much larger clone just one base away, this may be a read error. The chain employs TRBV29-1 and TRBJ2-5; no reliable D call. Trimming stripped 4 bases from V and 0 bases from J, with 18 bases between. The CDR3 length is 16 residues. The germline gives CDR1 SQVTM, CDR2 ANQGSEA. CDR3 sequence reads: CSVGAVRAKDQETQYF. The CDR3 bases are TGCAGCGTTGGTGCCGTTCGTGCCAAGGACCAAGAGACCCAGTACTTC.

This clonotype was detected many times. This rearrangement joins TRBV20-1 to TRBJ1-2; TRBD1 agrees at 8 bases. The CDR3 is 17 residues long. Per germline, CDR1 DFQATT and CDR2 SNEGSKA (reference sequence). The trim removed 0 bases at V and 5 bases at J, leaving 14 bases unmatched. CDR3 nucleotide sequence: TGCAGTGCTAGAGATCAAGTATTCGGACAGGGAAAGTATGGCTACACCTTC. Protein product: CSARDQVFGQGKYGYTF.

This clonotype was picked up many times. This chain links TRBV29-1 with TRBJ2-1; D is undetermined. V gave up 6 bases and J gave up 4 bases, with 4 bases separating them. Germline CDR1 SQVTM, CDR2 ANQGSEA. This CDR3 contains 10 residues. CDR3 nucleotide sequence: TGCAGCGTCAGTTACAATGAGCAGTTCTTC. Protein sequence: CSVSYNEQFF.

The chain links TRBV21-1 to TRBJ2-7; no check of the table's D call, TRBD1, against the DNA was made. TRBV21-1 has pseudogene status. The CDR3 extends over 15 amino acids. The CDR3 sequence is CASSKRSGQIYEQYV. DNA for the CDR3: TGTGCCAGCAGCAAAAGGTCCGGACAGATCTACGAGCAGTACGTC.

This clonotype has just a few counts. This chain links TRBV6-5 with TRBJ1-3; D gene unclear. CDR1 is MNHEY, CDR2 SVGAGI, per germline. V dropped 2 bases and J dropped 0 bases, with 11 bases sitting between them. The CDR3 extends over 16 amino acids. This CDR3 is CASSYGRADSGNTIYF. CDR3 DNA: TGTGCCAGCAGTTACGGCCGGGCGGACTCTGGAAACACCATATATTTT.

This chain links TRBV6-1 with TRBJ2-2; TRBD2 might be the D (6 bases). CDR1 is MNHNS and CDR2 is SASEGT in the germline V gene. This CDR3 has 16 residues. V lost 7 bases and J lost 2, with 17 bases in between. Here the CDR3 DNA reads TGTGCCAGCACCTACGGGGGACGGGTTAACACCGGGGAGCTGTTTTTT. It specifies CASTYGGRVNTGELFF.

The table lists this clonotype with many counts. The V call is TRBV5-5, the J call TRBJ1-3; D gene unclear. The V gene lost 4 bases and the J gene lost 0 bases, with 11 bases spanning the gap. The CDR3 extends over 15 amino acids. Looked up from germline, CDR1 is SGHKS and CDR2 is YYEKEE (reference sequence). The CDR3 spells CASSLGRNSGNTIYF. In DNA form, the CDR3 reads TGTGCCAGCAGCCTCGGACGGAACTCTGGAAACACCATATATTTT.

The genes are TRBV18 and TRBJ2-1; maybe TRBD2 (6 bases). The ends were cut back, 6 bases at V and 6 bases at J, with 24 bases in the middle. The CDR3 is 17 amino acids. Germline V gene data show CDR1 as KGHSH and CDR2 as LQKENI. CDR3 amino acids: CASSHLSAGGYPNEQFF. CDR3 in DNA: TGTGCCAGCTCTCATCTATCCGCTGGAGGGTACCCCAATGAGCAGTTCTTC.

This clonotype occurred many times. The chain recombines TRBV7-2 with TRBJ2-2; 8 nucleotides align to TRBD1. This CDR3 is 16 amino acids long. CDR1 and CDR2 (germline): SGHTA, FQGNSA. V shed 5 bases, J shed 4 bases, and the junction held 9 bases outside the gene matches. CDR3 loop: CASSRGRGLSTGELFF. CDR3 bases: TGTGCCAGCAGCCGGGGCAGGGGGCTGAGCACCGGGGAGCTGTTTTTT.

V and J are TRBV6-1 and TRBJ2-5; D remains unclear. Trimming cost V 2 bases and J 0 bases, with 16 bases left between them. This CDR3 contains 17 residues. Germline loops: CDR1 MNHNS, CDR2 SASEGT. The CDR3 DNA sequence: TGTGCCAGCAGTGAACTCACGGGCAGGCTGTACCAAGAGACCCAGTACTTC. This codes for CASSELTGRLYQETQYF.

The chain carries TRBV6-1 and TRBJ2-1, with D possibly matching TRBD1 (6 bases). This CDR3 spans 15 amino acids. V lost 6 bases to trimming and J lost 12 bases, with 24 bases between them. The germline CDR1 and CDR2 sequences are MNHNS and SASEGT. Here the CDR3 DNA reads TGTGCCAGCAGGTCGGACAGACTCCGACAGGTGGGGCAGTTCTTC. Protein sequence: CASRSDRLRQVGQFF.